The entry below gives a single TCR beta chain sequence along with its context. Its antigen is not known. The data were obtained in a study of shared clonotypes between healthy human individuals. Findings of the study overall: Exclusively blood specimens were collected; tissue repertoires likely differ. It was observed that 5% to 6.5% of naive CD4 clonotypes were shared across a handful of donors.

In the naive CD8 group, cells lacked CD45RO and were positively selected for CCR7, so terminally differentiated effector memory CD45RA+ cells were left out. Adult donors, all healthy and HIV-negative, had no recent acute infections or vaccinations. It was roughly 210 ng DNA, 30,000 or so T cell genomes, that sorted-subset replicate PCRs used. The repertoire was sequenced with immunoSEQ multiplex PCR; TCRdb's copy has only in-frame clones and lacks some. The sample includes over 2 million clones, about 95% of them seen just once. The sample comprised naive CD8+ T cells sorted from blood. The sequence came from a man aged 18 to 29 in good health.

In DNA, the CDR3 is TGTGCCAGCAGCTTGTTAGGGGGGCCGGACTATGGCTACACCTTC. Its protein is CASSLLGGPDYGYTF. This chain uses TRBV5-6 with TRBJ1-2; tentatively, D is TRBD1 (6 bases). Germline CDR1 and CDR2: SGHDT and YYEEEE. V lost 1 base to trimming and J lost 3 bases, with 13 bases between them. This CDR3 is 15 amino acids long.